The clone carrying this TCR beta chain was detected a few times. Its antigen remains unidentified. V lost 7 bases, J lost 8 bases, and 15 bases lay in between. This CDR3 is 13 amino acids long. Per germline, CDR1 KGHSY and CDR2 FQNENV. The entry originates in a study of regulatory T cells in long-lasting Graves disease. Study-level points and caveats: When disease was persistent, TRBV28, TRBJ1-2 and TRBJ2-5 were the favored segments.

iRepertoire HTBI primers and Arm-PCR of CDR3 regions built TCR beta libraries. TCRdb passed the multiplex PCR reads through MiXCR, listing each CDR3 protein once. The sample includes more than 450,000 distinct CDR3 sequences, around 12% of them seen just once. Time point here: newly diagnosed GD, antithyroid drugs for less than 3 months. RNA from PBMCs was the source of the TCR library. These data also featured in a second study, about T cells in Graves' hyperthyroidism and ophthalmopathy. Per that paper: Also found in blood were most expanded thyroid clonotypes above 0.001.

This specimen consisted of peripheral blood mononuclear cells (PBMCs), obtained at new diagnosis, from a patient treated with antithyroid drugs. The rearrangement uses TRBV16 and TRBJ2-1; D is possibly TRBD1 or TRBD2 (5 bases each). The receptor's source is a woman aged 30 to 39 with Graves disease. The CDR3 spells CASIIPGTDEQFF. CDR3 coding DNA: TGTGCCAGCATCATTCCCGGGACGGATGAGCAGTTCTTC.